This T cell receptor (beta chain) was recovered during a study of blood T cell repertoires in COVID-19 (dated by TCRdb to 2020 to 2021). About the study as a whole: Samples from collaborators originated in the United States, Italy and Spain and spanned both the acute and convalescent phases of COVID-19. The dataset comprised deeply sampled blood TCRbeta repertoires from subjects exposed to, actively infected with, or recovered from COVID-19. Where HLA class I and class II types were available, the types were taken from metadata supplied by the sample provider, not from assay-based typing. The repertoires were released in a freely available public database intended as a resource for research on the immune response to SARS-CoV-2. A de-identified subject ID, COVID-19 status, age in years and sex were almost always included in the sample metadata. Samples came from the ongoing ImmuneRACE study (first 160 participants) plus 1,254 subjects from 6 global collaborators. The material from the prospective study consisted of cDNA or gDNA derived from T cells, B-cell-depleted T cells, or PBMCs.

V loses 2 bases, J loses 2 bases, and the germline ends lie 8 bases apart. Measured from the cysteine to the phenylalanine, the CDR3 is 14 residues long. Of all the DNA, just the CDR3 is kept, 42 bases in frame from base 1. CDR1 SNHLY and CDR2 FYNNEI are derived from the germline V gene. Each collaborating institution followed its own protocols to collect whole blood in K2EDTA tubes. For TCRbeta analysis, collaborator samples were shipped as frozen whole blood, as isolated PBMCs, or as DNA extracted from either sample type. The immunoSEQ Assay, a bias-controlled multiplex PCR, was used to amplify TCRbeta CDR3 regions from genomic DNA. The source study handled its data this way. Within the assay, amplification of reference gene primers was used to estimate how many nucleated cells each sample contained. Sequence reads were collapsed and filtered to measure the absolute abundance of every unique TCRbeta CDR3 rearrangement. Productive Simpson clonality was computed per sample as the square root of Simpson's diversity index over productive rearrangements. The table was pulled from immuneACCESS by TCRdb, which kept in-frame rearrangements only. Such tables lose some clones; where checked, under half of the loss comes from unresolved V genes, and the rest has no known cause. V, J and clone size are those of that table, while D and trimming were read from the DNA. In all, the sample holds fewer than 50,000 clones, and approximately 80% of those were seen once. The ten largest clones represent about 14% of the sample.

Concerning this clone itself: No cognate antigen has been identified for it. There are no base qualities to consult, and no much larger clone falls within one base.

General findings and caveats noted by the study authors: The amount of clinical and demographic metadata varied by source and participant and was provided uncurated.

Sequencing was performed on peripheral blood. The V and J genes are TRBV2 and TRBJ2-3, with no reliable assignment of the D segment. The sequence was collected from a human donor in a cohort sampled during active COVID-19. At the DNA level, the sequence is TGTGCCAGCAGTGAACCCGCGAACACAGATACGCAGTATTTT. The translation is CASSEPANTDTQYF.